The source of this T cell receptor beta chain is a study of T-cell memory formation after mild COVID-19 (dated by TCRdb to the early 2020s). As for the study more broadly: Most TCR sequence clusters were specific to one of the two donors. Two young, previously healthy adult volunteers, one female and one male, were included in the cohort. In two donors, T-cell clones that expanded and contracted after mild COVID-19 were followed by sequencing TCRalpha and TCRbeta repertoires longitudinally.

Spanning cysteine to phenylalanine, the CDR3 consists of 16 amino acids. The CDR3 DNA has 48 bases and is translated from base 1. CDR1 is given as LGHNA and CDR2 as YNFKEQ, both from the germline V gene. The instrument was an Illumina NovaSeq 6000. TCRalpha and TCRbeta cDNA libraries were constructed by 5'RACE with constant-segment primers, with sample barcodes and unique molecular identifiers being introduced. RNA was extracted from every sample with Trizol reagent. Library amplification was performed in two PCR steps, and a second sample barcode and Illumina TruSeq adapters were introduced in the second step. Sequencing of libraries was performed on an Illumina NovaSeq with 2 x 150 bp paired-end reads. Concerning the study's data processing: The reads were demultiplexed and collapsed into UMI-guided consensus sequences using migec v1.2.7. Using mixcr v2.1.11, UMI consensuses were aligned to TRA and TRB V and J templates and then assembled into clonotypes. A clonotype was counted as expanded or contracted only when both edgeR and NoisET called the clonotype significant, with the noise models trained on biological replicates. For edgeR calls, the cutoffs were a false discovery rate-adjusted p below 0.01 and a log2 fold-change threshold of 1. As an exploratory analysis of dynamics, max-normalized trajectories of the 1000 most abundant clonotypes were examined with PCA combined with hierarchical clustering. Separately sequenced CD4+ and CD8+ repertoires were used to assign a CD4 or CD8 phenotype to each responding clone. TCRdb passed the public sequencing reads through fastp at Q25 and MiXCR, retaining productive beta sequences. One record per CDR3 amino acid sequence lists the most common genes and DNA. None of the V and J calls come from the authors' own analysis; TCRdb made them. A total of under 650,000 distinct CDR3 sequences appear in this sample, approximately 18% of them only once. The ten biggest clones cover 12% of the sample.

What the research found in general, with its limitations: Contracting CD4+ clones turned up mainly in the CM and EM memory subsets, whereas EMRA was where CD8+ clones were enriched. The detection of some responding clones in pre-infection memory suggests that pre-existing cross-reactive memory T cells joined the SARS-CoV-2 response. Only a couple of mild cases were covered by the study, and larger cohorts that include severe cases with pre-infection samples were considered necessary. Clones contracting from day 15 to 85 had balanced CD4/CD8 phenotypes, while a second wave expanding from day 15 to 37 was biased towards CD4+. The second-wave clones that peaked on day 37 were not confirmed to be SARS-CoV-2 specific.

For this clonotype: It has no known antigen specificity. With a much larger clone just one base away, this may be a read error.

Ficoll-Paque density gradient centrifugation was the method used to isolate PBMCs. This receptor chain uses TRBV4-2 and TRBJ1-1, and perhaps TRBD1 as D gene, on 5 matching bases. The TCR comes from an adult woman who had mild COVID-19 (a few samples of this study predate the infection). The sample titles of this study are shuffled in the database, so cell type and time point are left out; the donor was told from shared clones. The sample consisted of PBMCs or a T cell subset sorted from them (not recorded which). The DNA reads as follows: TGTGACAGCAGGGAAGATCCAGGGCGCGTGGACACTGAAGCTTTCTTT. Its coded protein is CDSREDPGRVDTEAFF.